Listed here are 16 T cell receptor beta chains from one sample, sequenced in a study of post-analysis software for immune sequencing data (dated by TCRdb to about 2015). Beyond this particular receptor, the publication reports: Significantly higher frequencies in patients than in controls were found for roughly 5 TRBV segments, including TRBV5-6, TRBV5-1 and TRBV20-1.

Their recognized antigens are unknown. Library preparation was by PCR. The sequencer was an Illumina HiSeq 2500. To reduce PCR and sequencing biases, unique molecular identifiers were built into the TCR beta cDNA libraries. TCRdb trimmed the raw reads at Q25, called clones with MiXCR and kept productive beta chains. Rows merge per CDR3 protein into single entries with the most common DNA and genes. A total of approximately 690,000 distinct CDR3 sequences appear in this sample, 55% to 70% of them only once. The ten largest account for roughly 10% of the sample. Sequencing was done on a sample of blood. These receptors originate from a girl aged 2 to 9 with multiple sclerosis.

The gene calls are TRBV25-1 and TRBJ2-2, with 9 bases lining up with TRBD2. The germline V gene has CDR1 MGHDK and CDR2 SYGVNS. The CDR3 contains 18 residues. With 4 bases clipped from V and 2 bases from J, the junction kept 11 bases outside the gene matches. This chain's CDR3 is CASSGLAGTQINTGELFF. CDR3 in DNA: TGTGCCAGCAGTGGGCTAGCGGGGACCCAGATAAACACCGGGGAGCTGTTTTTT.

CDR3 sequence: CASEGLADYSYNEQFF. The CDR3 bases are TGTGCCAGCGAGGGACTAGCGGACTACTCCTACAATGAGCAGTTCTTC. V gene TRBV2 combines with J gene TRBJ2-1, with 11 bases matching TRBD2. The CDR3 sequence is 16 residues long. The germline V gene encodes CDR1 SNHLY and CDR2 FYNNEI. The V gene end was trimmed by 8 bases and the J gene end by 0 bases; junction bases not matched to a gene: 6.

The genes are TRBV13 and TRBJ2-1; 7 nucleotides align to TRBD2. In germline, CDR1 is PRHDT, CDR2 FYEKMQ (reference sequence). The CDR3 runs to 15 residues. J was trimmed by 4 bases and V by 9 bases; bases with no gene match: 12. The CDR3 loop is CASTIGEGLYNEQFF. CDR3 sequence (DNA): TGTGCCAGTACAATTGGGGAGGGGCTTTACAATGAGCAGTTCTTC.

This clonotype was seen more than once but under ten times. The genes are TRBV28 and TRBJ2-7; possibly TRBD2 for D (5 bases). The CDR3 covers 13 residues. The V end was cut by 10 bases, the J end by 3 bases, with 16 bases between. The germline V gene has CDR1 MDHEN and CDR2 SYDVKM. The CDR3 is CATRRGVGYEQYF. The CDR3 coding sequence is TGTGCCACGCGTCGGGGTGTAGGCTACGAGCAGTACTTC.

The rearrangement uses TRBV29-1 and TRBJ1-1; 7 bases align to TRBD1. CDR3 length equals 14 residues. The V gene end was trimmed by 7 bases and the J gene end by 3 bases; junction bases not matched to a gene: 11. Germline V lookup: CDR1 SQVTM, CDR2 ANQGSEA. The CDR3 loop is CSAAMDRSDTEAFF. The CDR3 nucleotides are TGCAGCGCCGCAATGGACAGGTCAGACACTGAAGCTTTCTTT. The variable domain in full, with the rest retrieved from reference TRBV29-1 and TRBJ1-1, is SAVISQKPSRDICQRGTSLTIQCQVDSQVTMMFWYRQQPGQSLTLIATANQGSEATYESGFVIDKFPISRPNLTFSTLTVSNMSPEDSSIYLCSAAMDRSDTEAFFGQGTRLTVV.

The chain links TRBV20-1 to TRBJ2-1; D ambiguous. Germline CDR1 reads DFQATT; CDR2 reads SNEGSKA (reference sequence). This CDR3 region has 12 residues. V was clipped by 5 bases and J by 7 bases, with 12 bases between them. The CDR3 coding sequence is TGCAGTGCTGCTCCGTACCGGAATGAGCAGTTCTTC. It is translated as CSAAPYRNEQFF.

The rearrangement links TRBV12-3 or TRBV12-4 to TRBJ1-1; D gene unclear. The CDR3 sequence is 15 residues long. V was shortened by 5 bases and J by 5 bases, with 18 bases between the two germline ends. DNA of the CDR3: TGTGCCAGCAGTCGAGCCTCTAAGGGAGGTACTGAAGCTTTCTTT. Translating it yields CASSRASKGGTEAFF.

This clonotype was counted a few times. This sequence joins TRBV6-2 or TRBV6-3 and TRBJ2-3, with TRBD2 matching 10 bases. Germline CDR1 MNHEY, CDR2 SVGEGT. The CDR3 totals 18 residues. V trimming: 5 bases; J trimming: 4 bases; junction bases outside the gene matches: 15. The chain's CDR3 is CASSNAALAGGIADTQYF. CDR3 nucleotides: TGTGCCAGCAGTAACGCTGCGTTAGCGGGAGGTATCGCAGATACGCAGTATTTT.

The CDR3 spells CASSLHHRLNTGELFF. In DNA, the CDR3 is TGCGCCAGCAGCTTGCATCACAGGTTGAACACCGGGGAGCTGTTTTTT. The chain has TRBV5-1 and TRBJ2-2, with D maybe TRBD1 (5 bases). There are 16 residues in the CDR3. Trimming stripped 1 base from V and 1 base from J, with 11 bases between. From germline, CDR1 is SGHRS and CDR2 YFSETQ.

The V and J genes are TRBV29-1 and TRBJ1-1, with D possibly matching TRBD1 (5 bases). CDR1 is SQVTM and CDR2 is ANQGSEA in the germline V gene. V gave up 2 bases and J gave up 1 base, with 8 bases separating them. This CDR3 is built from 13 residues. The CDR3 bases are TGCAGCGTTGAATGGGACTCGAACACTGAAGCTTTCTTT. This sequence encodes CSVEWDSNTEAFF.

The chain employs TRBV14 and TRBJ2-7; no clear D. Trimming shortened V by 2 bases and J by 0 bases, and 2 bases separated the two germline ends. The CDR3 runs 12 residues. The germline V gene encodes CDR1 SGHDN and CDR2 FVKESK. CDR3 nucleotides: TGTGCCAGCAGCCAACGCTCCTACGAGCAGTACTTC. Its protein is CASSQRSYEQYF.

The chain employs TRBV6-5 and TRBJ1-2; D gene ambiguous. The CDR3 sequence is 15 residues long. V lost 0 bases to trimming and J lost 2 bases, with 10 bases between them. Germline CDR1 reads MNHEY; CDR2 reads SVGAGI. The CDR3 DNA reads as TGTGCCAGCAGTTACTCAGGGCAGTGGAACTATGGCTACACCTTC. Its translation is CASSYSGQWNYGYTF.

The rearrangement links TRBV24-1 to TRBJ2-1, with D perhaps given as TRBD1 or TRBD2 (6 bases each). The germline V gene has CDR1 KGHDR and CDR2 SFDVKD. CDR3 length: 13 residues. Trimming removed 6 bases from V and 9 bases from J, with 14 bases in between. The DNA of the CDR3 is TGTGCCACCAGTAGGCGGGACACCAGTGAGCAGTTCTTC. Translated: CATSRRDTSEQFF.

The J gene is TRBJ2-3, the V gene TRBV27; 13 positions agree with TRBD2. J was trimmed by 1 base and V by 7 bases; bases with no gene match: 11. The CDR3 loop spans 18 amino acids. In germline, CDR1 is MNHEY, CDR2 SMNVEV (reference sequence). In DNA form, the CDR3 reads TGTGCCAGCAACTTAAGTACTAGCGGGGGGGCGGGCACAGATACGCAGTATTTT. Amino acid sequence: CASNLSTSGGAGTDTQYF.

CDR3 protein: CASSGTSGSAYNEQFF. CDR3 nucleotides: TGTGCCAGCAGTGGGACTAGCGGGAGCGCCTACAATGAGCAGTTCTTC. The chain recombines TRBV2 with TRBJ2-1; TRBD2 matches 13 bases. In germline, CDR1 is SNHLY, CDR2 FYNNEI. This CDR3 has 16 residues. The V gene end was trimmed by 4 bases and the J gene end by 2 bases; junction bases not matched to a gene: 2.

This clonotype turned up a few times. The chain is built from TRBV12-3 or TRBV12-4 and TRBJ2-5; D perhaps matches TRBD1 (6 bases). The J call may be in error: the DNA end matches TRBJ2-4 better. This CDR3 spans 13 amino acids. The CDR3: CASSLATGNIQYF. As DNA, the CDR3 is TGTGCCAGCAGTTTAGCGACAGGAAACATTCAGTACTTC.